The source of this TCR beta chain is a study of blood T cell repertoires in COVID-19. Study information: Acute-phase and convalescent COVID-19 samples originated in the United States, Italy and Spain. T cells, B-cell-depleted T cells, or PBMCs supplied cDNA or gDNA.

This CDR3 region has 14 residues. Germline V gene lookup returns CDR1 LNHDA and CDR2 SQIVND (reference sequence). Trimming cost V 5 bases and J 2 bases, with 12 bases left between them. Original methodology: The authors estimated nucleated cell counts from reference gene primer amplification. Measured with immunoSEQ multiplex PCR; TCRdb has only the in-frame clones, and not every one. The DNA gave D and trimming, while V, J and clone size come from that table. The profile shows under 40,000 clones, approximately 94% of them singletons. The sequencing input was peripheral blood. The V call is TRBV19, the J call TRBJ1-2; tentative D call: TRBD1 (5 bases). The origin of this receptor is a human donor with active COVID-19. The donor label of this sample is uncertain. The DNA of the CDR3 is TGTGCCAGTAGTCCCAGCTCAGGGAACTATGGCTACACCTTC. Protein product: CASSPSSGNYGYTF.